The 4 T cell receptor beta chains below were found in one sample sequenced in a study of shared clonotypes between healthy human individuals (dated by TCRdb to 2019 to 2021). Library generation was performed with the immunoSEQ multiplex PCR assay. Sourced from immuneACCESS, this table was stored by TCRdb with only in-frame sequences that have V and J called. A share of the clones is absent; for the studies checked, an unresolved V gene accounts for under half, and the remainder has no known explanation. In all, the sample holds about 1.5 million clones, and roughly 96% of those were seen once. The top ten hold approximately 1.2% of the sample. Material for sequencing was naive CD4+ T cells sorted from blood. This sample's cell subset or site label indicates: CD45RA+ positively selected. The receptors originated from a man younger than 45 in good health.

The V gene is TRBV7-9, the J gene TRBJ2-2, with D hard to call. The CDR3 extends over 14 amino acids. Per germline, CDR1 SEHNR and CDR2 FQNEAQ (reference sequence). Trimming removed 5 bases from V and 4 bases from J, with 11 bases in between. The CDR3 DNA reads TGTGCCAGCAGCCCTAGGACGGGCACCGGGGAGCTGTTTTTT. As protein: CASSPRTGTGELFF.

CDR3 nucleotide sequence: TGTGCCAGCAGTGAAATTAGGCGACAGAGAGGGGGAACAGATACGCAGTATTTT. Translated: CASSEIRRQRGGTDTQYF. V usage is TRBV2 and J usage is TRBJ2-3; D is possibly TRBD1 (6 bases). CDR3 length equals 18 residues. V was shortened by 2 bases and J by 3 bases, with 21 bases between the two germline ends. CDR1 and CDR2 (germline): SNHLY, FYNNEI.

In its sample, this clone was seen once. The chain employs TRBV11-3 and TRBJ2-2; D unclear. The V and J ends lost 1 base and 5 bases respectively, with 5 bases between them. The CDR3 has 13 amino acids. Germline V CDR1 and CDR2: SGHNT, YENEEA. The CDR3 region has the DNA TGTGCCAGCAGCTTAGTTTTGACCGGGGAGCTGTTTTTT. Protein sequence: CASSLVLTGELFF.

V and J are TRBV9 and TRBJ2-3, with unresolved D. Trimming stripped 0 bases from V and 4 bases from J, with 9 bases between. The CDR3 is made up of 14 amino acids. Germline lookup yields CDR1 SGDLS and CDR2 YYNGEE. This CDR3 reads CASSVVNFPDTQYF. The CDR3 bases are TGTGCCAGCAGCGTAGTAAACTTCCCAGATACGCAGTATTTT.